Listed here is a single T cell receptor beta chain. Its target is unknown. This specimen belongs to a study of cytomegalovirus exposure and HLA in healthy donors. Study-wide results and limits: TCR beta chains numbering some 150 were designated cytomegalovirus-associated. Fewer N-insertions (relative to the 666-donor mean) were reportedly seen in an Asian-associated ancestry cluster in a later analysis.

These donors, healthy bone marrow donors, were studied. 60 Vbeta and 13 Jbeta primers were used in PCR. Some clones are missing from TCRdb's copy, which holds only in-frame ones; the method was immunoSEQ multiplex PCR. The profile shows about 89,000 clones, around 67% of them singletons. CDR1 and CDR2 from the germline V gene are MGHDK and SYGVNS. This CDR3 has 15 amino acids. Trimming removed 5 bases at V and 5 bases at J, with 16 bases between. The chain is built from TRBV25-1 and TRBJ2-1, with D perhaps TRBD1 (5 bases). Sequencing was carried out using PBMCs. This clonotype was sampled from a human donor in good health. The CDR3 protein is CASSWRTGLHNEQFF. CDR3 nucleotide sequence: TGTGCCAGCAGTTGGAGAACAGGCCTTCACAATGAGCAGTTCTTC. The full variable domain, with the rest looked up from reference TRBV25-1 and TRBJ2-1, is EADIYQTPRYLVIGTGKKITLECSQTMGHDKMYWYQQDPGMELHLIHYSYGVNSTEKGDLSSESTVSRIRTEHFPLTLESARPSHTSQYLCASSWRTGLHNEQFFGPGTRLTVL.